A selection of T cell receptor beta chains follows, all from one sample in a study of siplizumab effects on memory and regulatory T cells. TCRdb's copy holds only in-frame clones and misses some; the assay was immunoSEQ multiplex PCR. The sample holds tens of thousands of clones, 80% to 95% seen once. The sequenced material came from CD8+ T cells sorted from blood. The receptor source for this set is a human donor in good health. Both conserved end residues are part of each CDR3. A D gene is named only where the DNA matches it firmly. Some rows have no size entry. The others give once, few or many, or a class for an expanded clone.

cdr3_nt cdr3_aa j_call v_call clone_size d_call
TGCGCCAGCAGCCAAGATCTCGGCAACAATGAGCAGTTCTTC CASSQDLGNNEQFF TRBJ2-1 TRBV4-1 . .
TGTGCCAGCAGCTTACGCGCTAGCGGGAGGGCCGACACCGGGGAGCTGTTTTTT CASSLRASGRADTGELFF TRBJ2-2 TRBV7-8 . TRBD2
TGTGCCAGCAGCTTAGAGCACAGCTACGAGCAGTACTTC CASSLEHSYEQYF TRBJ2-7 TRBV11-3 . .
TGTGCCTGGAGTGTTCTCCCGACAGGGGGGAGCGAGCAGTACTTC CAWSVLPTGGSEQYF TRBJ2-7 TRBV30 . TRBD1
TGTGCCAGCAGCCCGGGACAGTTCCAAGAGACCCAGTACTTC CASSPGQFQETQYF TRBJ2-5 TRBV7-8 . TRBD1
TGCGCCAGCAGCGACCGGGACTCTCAAGAGACCCAGTACTTC CASSDRDSQETQYF TRBJ2-5 TRBV4-1 . .
TGTGCCAGCAGCACGGGAGGGAACAATGAGCAGTTCTTC CASSTGGNNEQFF TRBJ2-1 TRBV5-6 . TRBD2
TGCGCCAGCAGCTCCCTACTGACCAGCGGCACAGATACGCAGTATTTT CASSSLLTSGTDTQYF TRBJ2-3 TRBV5-1 . .
TGTGCCAGCAGCGTAGAGGAATACGGGGAGCTGTTTTTT CASSVEEYGELFF TRBJ2-2 TRBV9 . .
TGTGCCAGCAGCGTAAGCGGGAGCGGGGCAGATACGCAGTATTTT CASSVSGSGADTQYF TRBJ2-3 TRBV9 . TRBD2
TGTGCCAGCAGCCAAGATCGGACAGGTGGATCACCCCTCCACTTT CASSQDRTGGSPLHF TRBJ1-6 TRBV4-2 . TRBD1
TGTGCCAGCAGTCTCGCGGAGGGGTACGAGCAGTACTTC CASSLAEGYEQYF TRBJ2-7 TRBV9 once .
TGTGCCTGGATTCGGGCGGACAATGAAGCTTTCTTT CAWIRADNEAFF TRBJ1-1 TRBV30 . .
TGTGCCAGCTCACGGTCGCGTTACAATGAGCAGTTCTTC CASSRSRYNEQFF TRBJ2-1 TRBV18 . .
TGTGCCAGCAGCCCGAACCCTGAGGCCGGGGAGCTGTTTTTT CASSPNPEAGELFF TRBJ2-2 TRBV7-6 . .
TGCAGCGTTGAAGGGGCGGGGGGGCCCGAGCAGTACTTC CSVEGAGGPEQYF TRBJ2-7 TRBV29-1 . TRBD2
TGTGCCAGCAGTTTAGGACTAGCGTTAGGGGAGACCCAGTACTTC CASSLGLALGETQYF TRBJ2-5 TRBV6-5 . TRBD2
TGCAGCGTGGCCGGGACTAGCGGGAAAAACACCGGGGAGCTGTTTTTT CSVAGTSGKNTGELFF TRBJ2-2 TRBV29-1 . TRBD2
TGTGCCAGCAGTTTAATCGGGGGGGCTGGCTACACCTTC CASSLIGGAGYTF TRBJ1-2 TRBV27 . .
TGTGCCAGCAGTGAAACACCCTACGAGCAGTACTTC CASSETPYEQYF TRBJ2-7 TRBV25-1 . .
TGTGCCAGCGTTAGGGGAGGTGACGAGCAGTACTTC CASVRGGDEQYF TRBJ2-7 TRBV5-1 . .
TGCGCCAGCAGCGCGGAGTTCGGTTACAATGAGCAGTTCTTC CASSAEFGYNEQFF TRBJ2-1 TRBV4-1 once .
TGTGCCAGTAGTCCCGGGACAGGATACAATGAGCAGTTCTTC CASSPGTGYNEQFF TRBJ2-1 TRBV19 . TRBD1
TGTGCCAGCAGTTCCGGACAGGAAAGGGGCTCACCCCTCCACTTT CASSSGQERGSPLHF TRBJ1-6 TRBV6-5 . TRBD1
TGTGCCAGCAGCTTAAATTCGGTCTCGGGTACGCAGTATTTT CASSLNSVSGTQYF TRBJ2-3 TRBV7-2 . .
TGTGCCAGCAGCTTCCAGGGGGTTTTCTACAATGAGCAGTTCTTC CASSFQGVFYNEQFF TRBJ2-1 TRBV5-8 . TRBD1
TGTGCCAGCAGCCAAGTCAGACTAGCGGGTACCAATGAGCAGTTCTTC CASSQVRLAGTNEQFF TRBJ2-1 TRBV4-2 . TRBD2
TGCGCCAGCACCCCTGACTACAGGGGGCTAGAGACCCAGTACTTC CASTPDYRGLETQYF TRBJ2-5 TRBV10-1 . TRBD1
TGTGCCAGTAGTCCTGACAGGGGTCCTGAAGCTTTCTTT CASSPDRGPEAFF TRBJ1-1 TRBV19 once TRBD1
TGCGCCAGCAGCGAAAGCGGGAGGGCCTTCGAGCAGTACTTC CASSESGRAFEQYF TRBJ2-7 TRBV5-1 . TRBD2
TGTGCCAGCAGCGTTGGGGGGGACAGTTCGTACAATGAGCAGTTCTTC CASSVGGDSSYNEQFF TRBJ2-1 TRBV9 . .
TGCGCCAGCAGTCCAGGTCGGGGCCGCAATGAGCAGTTCTTC CASSPGRGRNEQFF TRBJ2-1 TRBV10-2 . .
TGTGCCAGCAGTTTATCTTGGAGGGGCACCGGGGAGCTGTTTTTT CASSLSWRGTGELFF TRBJ2-2 TRBV27 . .
TGTGCCAGCAGTGCGGGAAGCTTAAACACTGAAGCTTTCTTT CASSAGSLNTEAFF TRBJ1-1 TRBV28 . .
TGTGCCAGCAGTTGGGGACAGTTTTCCTACGAGCAGTACTTC CASSWGQFSYEQYF TRBJ2-7 TRBV27 . TRBD1
TGTGCCAGCAGCGTAGTAGGGACCGGGGAGCTGTTTTTT CASSVVGTGELFF TRBJ2-2 TRBV9 once .
TGCGCCAGCAGCGTATTGGAGAGCTACGAGCAGTACTTC CASSVLESYEQYF TRBJ2-7 TRBV4-1 . .
TGTGCCTGGAGTGGAGATTCGACAGGGGCGCGGAACGAGCAGTACTTC CAWSGDSTGARNEQYF TRBJ2-7 TRBV30 . TRBD1
TGTGCCAGCCTAGTTTTTGGGAGCTCCTACAATGAGCAGTTCTTC CASLVFGSSYNEQFF TRBJ2-1 TRBV2 . .
TGTGCCAGCAGCGAGCTAGCGAACACAGATACGCAGTATTTT CASSELANTDTQYF TRBJ2-3 TRBV9 . .
TGCGCCAGCAGTCCTAGGGGAAAGACCCAGTACTTC CASSPRGKTQYF TRBJ2-5 TRBV23-1 . .
TGTGCCAGCAGCTTATTGGGGCTTCAAGAGACCCAGTACTTC CASSLLGLQETQYF TRBJ2-5 TRBV5-8 . .
TGTGCCAGCGCGGGAGTTGGGTCTCAGCCCCAGCATTTT CASAGVGSQPQHF TRBJ1-5 TRBV6-6 few .
TGTGCCAGCCGCGAGAGCGGGGAGCTGTTTTTT CASRESGELFF TRBJ2-2 TRBV7-6 once .
TGTGCCAGTAGTACCGGGGACCTCGGGGCCAATGAGCAGTTCTTC CASSTGDLGANEQFF TRBJ2-1 TRBV19 once .
TGTGCCAGCAGCTTCGAGGGGAACACTGAAGCTTTCTTT CASSFEGNTEAFF TRBJ1-1 TRBV5-5 . .